This T cell receptor (beta chain) was captured in a study of blood T cell repertoires in COVID-19. Study background: The United States, Italy and Spain supplied acute and convalescent COVID-19 samples. T cells, B-cell-depleted T cells, or PBMCs supplied cDNA or gDNA.

With 1 base clipped from V and 3 bases from J, the junction kept 3 bases outside the gene matches. The CDR3 totals 16 residues. Germline lookup yields CDR1 MGHRA and CDR2 YSYEKL. As processed by the authors: Amplifying reference gene primers gave estimates of nucleated cell counts. Here immunoSEQ multiplex PCR was the method, and the copy in TCRdb shows in-frame clones only, minus some. V, J and clone size were drawn from that table, and D and trimming were deduced from the DNA. Of approximately 240,000 clones in the sample, around 82% are singletons; the top ten hold roughly 3%. Specimen: peripheral blood. The V call is TRBV4-1, the J call TRBJ2-2, with 9 positions matching TRBD2. The clonotype was recovered from a woman in her twenties or thirties who had recovered from COVID-19. CDR3 region: CASSQVSSGDTGELFF. The DNA of the CDR3 is TGCGCCAGCAGCCAAGTATCTAGCGGGGACACCGGGGAGCTGTTTTTT.